This TCR beta chain was sequenced for a study of OX40 agonist ivuxolimab in advanced cancers. Repertoires were generated with immunoSEQ multiplex PCR, while TCRdb's copy carries only in-frame clones and drops some. The data hold some 97,000 clones, with roughly 90% observed a single time. The CDR3 spans 15 residues. Germline V gives CDR1 LNHDA, CDR2 SQIVND (reference sequence). V lost 7 bases, J lost 0 bases, and 13 bases lay in between. This clonotype was sampled from an adult with an advanced solid tumor such as melanoma, head and neck, liver or kidney cancer. This rearrangement joins TRBV19 to TRBJ2-1; TRBD2 is a possible D gene (5 bases). The specimen was CD4+ or CD8+ T cells sorted from blood, collected in a trial of the OX40 agonist ivuxolimab. The CDR3 region is CASTAEASSYNEQFF. CDR3 DNA sequence: TGTGCCAGTACCGCGGAGGCGAGCTCCTACAATGAGCAGTTCTTC.